One and the same sample provided the 18 T cell receptor beta chains below, sequenced in a study of blood T cell repertoires in COVID-19 (dated by TCRdb to between 2020 and 2021). Libraries were built with the immunoSEQ multiplex PCR assay. This is the immuneACCESS table as TCRdb keeps it, with only in-frame sequences that have V and J called. A part of the clones is gone; compared with another copy, unresolved V genes explain less than half, and the rest is unexplained. This sample lists about 410,000 clones; 80% to 90% were detected once. Roughly 1.4% of the sample is held by the ten biggest clonotypes. The sequenced sample was peripheral blood. The receptors were gathered from a woman aged 25 to 45 with active or convalescent COVID-19.

As regards this clone: Other nucleotide sequences in the sample specify the same CDR3. The chain links TRBV7-9 to TRBJ1-1; D possibly corresponds to TRBD1 (5 bases). The CDR3 covers 14 residues. Deletions cut 1 base from V and 1 base from J, with 7 bases between. Germline CDR1 is SEHNR and CDR2 is FQNEAQ (reference sequence). This chain's CDR3 is CASSLGTSNTEAFF. The CDR3 DNA follows: TGTGCCAGCAGCTTAGGGACATCGAACACTGAAGCTTTCTTT.

The chain is built from TRBV11-2 and TRBJ2-1; D might be TRBD2 (6 bases). V gave up 1 base and J gave up 9 bases, with 22 bases separating them. The germline V gene encodes CDR1 SGHAT and CDR2 FQNNGV. The CDR3 covers 17 residues. DNA for the CDR3: TGTGCCAGCAGCTTAGGTATGAGCCGGGGGTTGAGCCTTGAGCAGTTCTTC. Translating gives CASSLGMSRGLSLEQFF.

The chain employs TRBV9 and TRBJ2-2; 11 bases are a match to TRBD2. V lost 3 bases, J lost 5 bases, and 9 bases stayed unmatched. CDR1 is SGDLS and CDR2 is YYNGEE in the germline V gene. This CDR3 has 17 residues. In DNA form, the CDR3 reads TGTGCCAGCAGCGCCCCCATAGCGGGGGGGCAAACCGGGGAGCTGTTTTTT. It translates to CASSAPIAGGQTGELFF.

This clone was picked up a small number of times. The V and J genes are TRBV18 and TRBJ1-1; D not resolved. The CDR3 is 14 amino acids. V lost 3 bases and J lost 1, with 9 bases in between. Germline loops: CDR1 KGHSH, CDR2 LQKENI. The CDR3 bases are TGTGCCAGCTCACCCGTGGAGGGGAACACTGAAGCTTTCTTT. It yields the protein CASSPVEGNTEAFF. Full variable domain (rest looked up from reference TRBV18 and TRBJ1-1): NAGVMQNPRHLVRRRGQEARLRCSPMKGHSHVYWYRQLPEEGLKFMVYLQKENIIDESGMPKERFSAEFPKEGPSILRIQQVVRGDSAAYFCASSPVEGNTEAFFGQGTRLTVV.

The V and J genes are TRBV5-1 and TRBJ1-1; 9 bases align to TRBD1. V lost 4 bases to trimming and J lost 0 bases; unmatched junction nucleotides: 7. Germline V gene sequence: CDR1 SGHRS, CDR2 YFSETQ. The CDR3 has 16 residues. The CDR3 protein is CASSPGTGTVNTEAFF. In nucleotides, the CDR3 is TGCGCCAGCAGCCCAGGGACAGGGACCGTGAACACTGAAGCTTTCTTT.

This clone appeared once. J is TRBJ1-5 and V is TRBV2; TRBD1 agrees at 9 bases. Germline trimming cut 5 bases from V and 5 bases from J; bases unmatched to any gene: 7. Per germline, CDR1 SNHLY and CDR2 FYNNEI. The CDR3 has 15 residues. The CDR3 sequence: CASSRAGQGHQPQHF. CDR3 in DNA: TGTGCCAGCAGTCGAGCGGGACAGGGCCATCAGCCCCAGCATTTT.

The CDR3 coding sequence is TGTGCCAGTAGTATAGGGGGGGGCCGAACAGATACGCAGTATTTT. Its translation is CASSIGGGRTDTQYF. The chain uses TRBV19 and TRBJ2-3, with D tentatively TRBD2 (7 bases). Germline CDR1 and CDR2: LNHDA and SQIVND (reference sequence). The length of the CDR3 is 15 residues. V was clipped by 1 base and J by 3 bases, with 11 bases between them.

The rearrangement joins TRBV5-1 to TRBJ1-1; D remains unclear. This CDR3 is 16 amino acids long. Germline lookup yields CDR1 SGHRS and CDR2 YFSETQ. V was cut by 3 bases and J by 2 bases, with 17 bases left in between. This CDR3 reads CASSSGGLGKNTEAFF. The DNA for the CDR3 is TGCGCCAGCAGCTCTGGAGGTCTAGGGAAAAACACTGAAGCTTTCTTT.

The V and J genes are TRBV5-1 and TRBJ2-2; D ambiguous. The CDR3 length is 16 residues. CDR1 is SGHRS, CDR2 YFSETQ, per germline. Trimming shortened V by 1 base and J by 4 bases, and 14 bases separated the two germline ends. The CDR3 coding sequence is TGCGCCAGCAGCTTGCTCCAAACCACCGGCACCGGGGAGCTGTTTTTT. It yields the protein CASSLLQTTGTGELFF.

The chain uses TRBV5-1 and TRBJ1-4; a possible D gene is TRBD1 (5 bases). The length of the CDR3 is 14 residues. Between the trimmed V and J ends, which lost 7 bases and 7 bases, there was a span of 17 bases. Germline V lookup: CDR1 SGHRS, CDR2 YFSETQ. For the CDR3, the DNA is TGCGCCAGCTCGGAGTCCCCGGGGGGTGAAAAACTGTTTTTT. This gives the protein CASSESPGGEKLFF.

This chain links TRBV2 with TRBJ1-6, with D possibly being TRBD1 (5 bases). Germline CDR1 reads SNHLY; CDR2 reads FYNNEI. There are 16 residues in the CDR3. Trimming stripped 5 bases from V and 7 bases from J, with 18 bases between. Here the CDR3 reads CASSQNGGATNSPLHF. The CDR3 nucleotides are TGTGCCAGCAGTCAAAACGGAGGGGCCACGAATTCACCCCTCCACTTT.

The gene calls are TRBV5-4 and TRBJ2-1; maybe TRBD1 (5 bases). The CDR3 is 15 residues long. Germline values: CDR1 SGHNT, CDR2 YYREEE (reference sequence). The V end was cut by 3 bases, the J end by 2 bases, with 12 bases between. CDR3 in DNA: TGTGCCAGCAGCTCAGGGTTCCTCACCTACAATGAGCAGTTCTTC. The encoded protein is CASSSGFLTYNEQFF.

The chain joins TRBV18 to TRBJ1-2; TRBD1 agrees at 9 bases. V shed 3 bases, J shed 6 bases, and the junction held 11 bases outside the gene matches. The germline V gene has CDR1 KGHSH and CDR2 LQKENI. The CDR3 consists of 16 residues. The CDR3 region has the DNA TGTGCCAGCTCACCGCCGGGACAGGGCAGGGAGGATGGCTACACCTTC. It codes for CASSPPGQGREDGYTF.

This clone showed up just once. V is TRBV11-2 and J is TRBJ2-1; weak D call: TRBD2 (6 bases). CDR1 is SGHAT and CDR2 is FQNNGV in the germline V gene. The CDR3 has 15 residues. V lost 2 bases, J lost 4 bases, and 12 bases lay in between. The DNA for the CDR3 is TGTGCCAGCAGCTTAAGCGGGCCCGATTACAATGAGCAGTTCTTC. Translated: CASSLSGPDYNEQFF.

V usage is TRBV4-1 and J usage is TRBJ1-2; possible D gene TRBD1, 6 bases. Trimming took 0 bases from V and 5 from J, leaving 7 bases between them. The CDR3 runs to 13 residues. The germline CDR1 and CDR2 sequences are MGHRA and YSYEKL. The CDR3 sequence: CASSQETGYGYTF. CDR3 in DNA: TGCGCCAGCAGCCAAGAAACAGGGTATGGCTACACCTTC.

The rearrangement uses TRBV5-4 and TRBJ1-4, with D tentatively TRBD1 (6 bases). The V end lost 4 bases, the J end lost 7 bases, and 14 bases lay between the germline ends. CDR1 and CDR2 from the germline V gene are SGHNT and YYREEE (reference sequence). CDR3 length: 14 residues. The CDR3 nucleotides read TGTGCCAGCAGCACAGGGTCCCGGGGTGAAAAACTGTTTTTT. Translated: CASSTGSRGEKLFF.

V and J are TRBV24-1 and TRBJ2-5; 12 bases fit TRBD1. Germline assignment: CDR1 KGHDR and CDR2 SFDVKD. Trimming removed 4 bases from V and 5 bases from J; junction bases left unmatched: 7. The CDR3 runs to 16 residues. The CDR3 DNA reads as TGTGCCACCAGTGAATCGGGACAGGGGGCCGGGGAGACCCAGTACTTC. Its protein is CATSESGQGAGETQYF.

The chain combines TRBV19 with TRBJ1-2, with TRBD1 identical over 10 bases. The CDR3 consists of 13 residues. J lost 7 bases, V lost 5 bases, and 4 bases had no gene match. Germline CDR1 is LNHDA and CDR2 is SQIVND (reference sequence). The CDR3, as DNA: TGTGCCAGTAGTGTCGGACAGGGGGGTGGCTACACCTTC. It translates to CASSVGQGGGYTF.